This T cell receptor (beta chain) originates from a study of Ad26.COV2.S vaccination and SARS-CoV-2 variants. The wider study: By the intramuscular route, Ad26.COV2.S was given once, or twice 56 days apart.

About this clone: Its antigen is undetermined.

This CDR3 has 13 amino acids. CDR1 SGHVS and CDR2 FQNEAQ come from the germline V gene. V was pared by 6 bases and J by 5 bases, with 6 bases of the junction left unmatched. Clones were sequenced by immunoSEQ multiplex PCR, and TCRdb holds only the in-frame ones, with some missing. The table records 510,000 or so clones, around 88% of them present only once. Regarding the study as a whole: It was vaccine recipients, not placebo recipients, who had the higher spike-specific TCR breadth. Total T cell responses, in the TCR breadth and depth analyses, may have been underestimated.

Treatment given: over 15 received Ad26.COV2.S at low or high dose, single or two shots; roughly 5 received placebo; per-sample allocation not given. The samples were gathered on day 63 after the first injection of vaccine or placebo. V gene TRBV7-8 combines with J gene TRBJ1-1, with 7 bases lining up with TRBD1. Sequencing used peripheral blood, obtained in a trial of Ad26.COV2.S vaccine versus placebo. The receptor was isolated from a person between 18 and 59 years old who received the Ad26.COV2.S COVID-19 vaccine or a placebo. The CDR3 here is CASRRRGRTEAFF. DNA of the CDR3: TGTGCCAGCAGGCGCAGGGGGAGAACTGAAGCTTTCTTT.